This T cell receptor beta chain originates from a study of cytomegalovirus exposure and HLA in healthy donors. The assay was immunoSEQ multiplex PCR, and TCRdb's table has in-frame clones only and misses some. The sample yields 100,000 to 150,000 clones, roughly 87% seen once. This CDR3 has 14 amino acids. Trimming at V came to 4 bases and at J to 2 bases, leaving 5 bases not matched to a gene. The V gene's germline CDR1 is MNHNY and CDR2 SVGAGI (reference sequence). What was sequenced was PBMCs. The chain couples TRBV6-6 to TRBJ2-7; TRBD1 matches 7 bases. The TCR comes from a woman between 18 and 30 years old in good health and CMV-seronegative. The CDR3: CASSFGTVTYEQYF. In DNA form, the CDR3 reads TGTGCCAGCAGTTTTGGGACAGTTACCTACGAGCAGTACTTC.